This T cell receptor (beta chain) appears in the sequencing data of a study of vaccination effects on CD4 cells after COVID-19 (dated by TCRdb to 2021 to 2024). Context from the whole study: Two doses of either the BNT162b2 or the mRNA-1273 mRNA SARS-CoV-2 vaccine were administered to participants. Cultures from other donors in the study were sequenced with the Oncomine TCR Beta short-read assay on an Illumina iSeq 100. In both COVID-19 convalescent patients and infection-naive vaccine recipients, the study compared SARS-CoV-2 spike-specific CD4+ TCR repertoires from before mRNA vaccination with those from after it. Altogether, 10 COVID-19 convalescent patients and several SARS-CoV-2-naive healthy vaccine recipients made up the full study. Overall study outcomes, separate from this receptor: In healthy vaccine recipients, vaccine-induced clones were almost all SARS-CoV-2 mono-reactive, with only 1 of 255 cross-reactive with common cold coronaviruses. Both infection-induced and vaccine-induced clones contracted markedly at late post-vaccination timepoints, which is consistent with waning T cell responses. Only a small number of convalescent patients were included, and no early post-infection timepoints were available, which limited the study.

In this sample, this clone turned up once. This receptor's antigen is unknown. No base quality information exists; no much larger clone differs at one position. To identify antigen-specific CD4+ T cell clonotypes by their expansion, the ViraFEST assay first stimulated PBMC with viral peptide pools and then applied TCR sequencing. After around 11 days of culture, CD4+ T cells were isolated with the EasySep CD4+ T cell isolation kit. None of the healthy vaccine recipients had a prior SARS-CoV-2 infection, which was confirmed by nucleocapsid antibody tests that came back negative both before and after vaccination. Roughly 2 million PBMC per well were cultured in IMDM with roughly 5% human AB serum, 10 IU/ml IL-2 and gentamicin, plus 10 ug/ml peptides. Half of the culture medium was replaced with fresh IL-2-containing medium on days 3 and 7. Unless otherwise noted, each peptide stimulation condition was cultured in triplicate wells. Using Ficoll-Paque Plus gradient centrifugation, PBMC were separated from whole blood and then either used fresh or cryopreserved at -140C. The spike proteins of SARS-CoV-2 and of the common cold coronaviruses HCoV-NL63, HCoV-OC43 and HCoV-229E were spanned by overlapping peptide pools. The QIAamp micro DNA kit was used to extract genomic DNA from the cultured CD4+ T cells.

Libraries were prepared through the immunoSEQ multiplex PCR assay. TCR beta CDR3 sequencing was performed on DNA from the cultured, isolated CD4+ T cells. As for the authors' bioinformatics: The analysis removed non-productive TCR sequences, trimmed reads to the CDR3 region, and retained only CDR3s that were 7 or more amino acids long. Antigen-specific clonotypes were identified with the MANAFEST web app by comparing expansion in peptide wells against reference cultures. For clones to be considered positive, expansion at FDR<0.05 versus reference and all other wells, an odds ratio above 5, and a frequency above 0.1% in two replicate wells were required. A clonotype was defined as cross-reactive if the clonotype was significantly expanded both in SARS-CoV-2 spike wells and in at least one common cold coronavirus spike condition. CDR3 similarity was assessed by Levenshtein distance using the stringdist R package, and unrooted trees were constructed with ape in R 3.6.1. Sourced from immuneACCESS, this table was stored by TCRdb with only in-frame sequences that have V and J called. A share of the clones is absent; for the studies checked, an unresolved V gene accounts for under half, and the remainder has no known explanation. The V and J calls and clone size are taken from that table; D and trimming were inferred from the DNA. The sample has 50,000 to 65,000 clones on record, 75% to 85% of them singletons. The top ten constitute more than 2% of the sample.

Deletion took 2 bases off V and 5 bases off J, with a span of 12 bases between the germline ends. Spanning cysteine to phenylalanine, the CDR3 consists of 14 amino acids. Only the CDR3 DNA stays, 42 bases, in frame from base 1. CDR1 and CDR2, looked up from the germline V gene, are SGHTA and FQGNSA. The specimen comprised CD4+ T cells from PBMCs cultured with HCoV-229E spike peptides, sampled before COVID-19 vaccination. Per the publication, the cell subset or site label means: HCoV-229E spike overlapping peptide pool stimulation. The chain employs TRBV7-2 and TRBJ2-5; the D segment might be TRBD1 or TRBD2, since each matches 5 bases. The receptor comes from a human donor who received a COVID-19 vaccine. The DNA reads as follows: TGTGCCAGCAGCTTATCCCAGGGACGCGAGACCCAGTACTTC. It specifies CASSLSQGRETQYF.